Listed below are T cell receptor beta chains from one sample, sequenced in a study of T cell responses to AZD1222 COVID-19 vaccine. Produced via immunoSEQ multiplex PCR; TCRdb's table is partial and in-frame only. There are about 92,000 clones in the sample; approximately 91% occur only once, and about a fifth lies in the top ten. Source: peripheral blood, taken on day 0 of AZD1222 vaccination. The receptors shown here come from an adult in good health. Each CDR3 is given with its conserved first and last residue. Fields, in order: V gene, D gene, clone size, J gene, CDR3 DNA, CDR3 protein. A D gene is named only where the DNA matches it firmly. Size tells how often a clone was seen (once, few, many) or the class of an expanded clone, and some rows leave it out.

TRBV7-3	TRBD1	.	TRBJ2-7	TGTGCCAGCAGTCCGGGACAGGGGGCCTACGAGCAGTACTTC	CASSPGQGAYEQYF
TRBV18	.	.	TRBJ2-3	TGTGCCAGCTCACCAGCGAGACCCTCGACAGATACGCAGTATTTT	CASSPARPSTDTQYF
TRBV7-8	.	.	TRBJ1-3	TGTGCCAGCAGCCCAAAAACTAACAGCTTCTCTGGAAACACCATATATTTT	CASSPKTNSFSGNTIYF
TRBV9	TRBD2	.	TRBJ2-1	TGTGCCAGCAGCGCCGTACTAACTAGCGGGGGTTCCTACAATGAGCAGTTCTTC	CASSAVLTSGGSYNEQFF
TRBV28	.	once	TRBJ1-6	TGTGCCAGCAGTAGCCCGGGACGGAATTCACCCCTCCACTTT	CASSSPGRNSPLHF
TRBV7-9	.	.	TRBJ2-5	TGTGCCAGCAGCCCACGGGGGACCCAGTACTTC	CASSPRGTQYF
TRBV10-2	.	.	TRBJ1-5	TGCGCCAGCAGTGAAACGGATAGCAATCAGCCCCAGCATTTT	CASSETDSNQPQHF
TRBV6-5	.	.	TRBJ1-1	TGTGCCAGCACTATCGCAGGGGCCGGGAACACTGAAGCTTTCTTT	CASTIAGAGNTEAFF
TRBV9	.	.	TRBJ1-2	TGTGCCAGTACGACAGGTTCGAGGAACTATGGCTACACCTTC	CASTTGSRNYGYTF
TRBV7-9	TRBD2	.	TRBJ2-7	TGTGCCAGCAGCTCGCCCCTACCCGGGCGGGGGAGTACCTACGAGCAGTACTTC	CASSSPLPGRGSTYEQYF
TRBV5-4	TRBD2	.	TRBJ2-1	TGTGCCAGCAGCTTGGAACCTAGCGGGGGGCGGGGTGAGCAGTTCTTC	CASSLEPSGGRGEQFF
TRBV9	.	.	TRBJ2-7	TGTGCCAGCAGCGTCGGGCAGAGCTACGAGCAGTACTTC	CASSVGQSYEQYF
TRBV5-1	.	once	TRBJ1-1	TGCGCCAGCAGCTCCCTGACTGACAGGTTGAACACTGAAGCTTTCTTT	CASSSLTDRLNTEAFF
TRBV5-1	.	.	TRBJ2-1	TGCGCCAGCAGCTTGCCTCCTCCTTCTTACGAGCAGTTCTTC	CASSLPPPSYEQFF
TRBV29-1	.	.	TRBJ1-1	TGCAGCGTACTCCAGGGGTACACTGAAGCTTTCTTT	CSVLQGYTEAFF
TRBV7-6	.	.	TRBJ1-4	TGTGCCAGCAGCTTATTTGCGCAAGGGGGGACAACTAATGAAAAACTGTTTTTT	CASSLFAQGGTTNEKLFF
TRBV28	TRBD2	once	TRBJ2-2	TGTGCCAGCCGTCCTGCTGGGGCGGGGGGGTTTACCGGGGAGCTGTTTTTT	CASRPAGAGGFTGELFF
TRBV4-3	TRBD2	.	TRBJ2-3	TGCGCCAGCAGCAAGGAGGCTAGCGGGGGGGGCACAGATACGCAGTATTTT	CASSKEASGGGTDTQYF
TRBV14	.	.	TRBJ1-2	TGTGCCAGCAGCCAAGATCCTTCGTATGGCTACACCTTC	CASSQDPSYGYTF
TRBV12-5	.	.	TRBJ1-2	TGTGCTAGTGCTCGATCGGACGATGGCTACACCTTC	CASARSDDGYTF
TRBV11-2	TRBD2	.	TRBJ2-5	TGTGCCAGCAGCTCCCCCGCCCGGGAGGGGACCCAGTACTTC	CASSSPAREGTQYF
TRBV3-1/TRBV3-2	.	.	TRBJ2-1	TGTGCCAGCAGCCTACGGATGTACAATGAGCAGTTCTTC	CASSLRMYNEQFF
TRBV19	.	.	TRBJ2-1	TGTGCCAGTAGTATATGGGGTGGGGTACATGAGCAGTTCTTC	CASSIWGGVHEQFF
TRBV28	.	.	TRBJ1-1	TGTGCCAGCAGGCCAGCATGGGACACTGAAGCTTTCTTT	CASRPAWDTEAFF
TRBV28	.	.	TRBJ1-4	TGTGCCAGCAGGGTACGGGCGCGTGAAAAACTGTTTTTT	CASRVRAREKLFF
TRBV7-3	TRBD1	.	TRBJ2-3	TGTGCCAGCAGCTTAACGGGTGGGACAGGAGATACGCAGTATTTT	CASSLTGGTGDTQYF
TRBV3-1/TRBV3-2	.	.	TRBJ2-2	TGTGCCAGCAGCCAAAGAGGCGGCACCGGGGAGCTGTTTTTT	CASSQRGGTGELFF
TRBV7-2	.	.	TRBJ1-5	TGTGCCAGCAGCTCCGCCCTCGATCAGCCCCAGCATTTT	CASSSALDQPQHF
TRBV19	TRBD2	.	TRBJ2-5	TGTGCCAGTAGTACTGCCATAGCGGGGGGGCAAGGACAGTACTTC	CASSTAIAGGQGQYF